Following are 19 T cell receptor beta chains from one sample sequenced in a study of blood T cell repertoires in COVID-19. TCRdb's copy holds only in-frame clones and misses some; the assay was immunoSEQ multiplex PCR. In the table there are 150,000 or so clones, 80% to 95% of which are singletons. The sequencing sample was made of peripheral blood. The receptors derive from a man younger than 40 with COVID-19, enrolled during active disease.

This rearrangement joins TRBV5-1 to TRBJ1-4, with 10 bases identical to TRBD1. With 5 bases clipped from V and 7 bases from J, the junction kept 5 bases outside the gene matches. Per the germline V gene, CDR1 is SGHRS and CDR2 is YFSETQ. The CDR3 runs 14 residues. CDR3 bases: TGCGCCAGCAGTGTCGGGACAGGGGCTGAAAAACTGTTTTTT. This sequence encodes CASSVGTGAEKLFF.

The chain carries TRBV3-1 (or the pseudogene TRBV3-2) and TRBJ1-1; TRBD1 matches at 7 bases. Trimming removed 4 bases from V and 5 bases from J; junction bases left unmatched: 10. The CDR3 totals 15 residues. CDR1 is LGHDT and CDR2 is YNNKEL in the germline V gene (reference sequence). CDR3 DNA: TGTGCCAGCAGCCGTGCCTGGACAGGCGGGACTGAAGCTTTCTTT. Amino acid sequence: CASSRAWTGGTEAFF.

The V and J genes are TRBV6-5 and TRBJ2-3; TRBD1 matches at 10 bases. V was clipped by 6 bases and J by 3 bases; unmatched bases: 6. The CDR3 has 15 amino acids. Per germline, CDR1 MNHEY and CDR2 SVGAGI. The chain's CDR3 is CASSRDRGITDTQYF. The DNA for the CDR3 is TGTGCCAGCAGCCGGGACAGGGGAATAACAGATACGCAGTATTTT.

This chain joins TRBV6-6 and TRBJ1-1, with a tentative D call TRBD1 (6 bases). Germline V CDR1 and CDR2: MNHNY, SVGAGI (reference sequence). With 5 bases removed from V and 0 bases from J, the gap between germline ends came to 19 bases. The CDR3 loop spans 17 amino acids. The CDR3 protein is CASSRAGTRLMNTEAFF. CDR3 nucleotide sequence: TGTGCCAGCAGTCGAGCCGGGACAAGGCTCATGAACACTGAAGCTTTCTTT.

The gene calls are TRBV9 and TRBJ2-7; tentatively, D is TRBD2 (7 bases). Trimming removed 4 bases at V and 5 bases at J, with 22 bases between. The length of the CDR3 is 16 residues. From germline, CDR1 is SGDLS and CDR2 YYNGEE. CDR3 bases: TGTGCCAGCAGCCAGGGGTTCCGAGACGGGAGGAACGAGCAGTACTTC. This sequence encodes CASSQGFRDGRNEQYF.

The chain links TRBV27 to TRBJ2-2; 7 nucleotides line up with TRBD1. The CDR3 totals 15 residues. Germline CDR1 and CDR2: MNHEY and SMNVEV (reference sequence). Losses at the gene ends were 10 bases for V and 0 bases for J; bases not matched to a gene: 8. CDR3 region: CATQWTGANTGELFF. The CDR3 nucleotides read TGTGCCACCCAATGGACAGGCGCGAACACCGGGGAGCTGTTTTTT.

The chain couples TRBV18 to TRBJ1-1, with no clear D. Trimming pared 3 bases from V and 7 bases from J, leaving 6 bases between. This CDR3 is built from 11 residues. Germline V CDR1 and CDR2: KGHSH, LQKENI. The CDR3 nucleotides read TGTGCCAGCTCACCCCTCGGTGAAGCTTTCTTT. This encodes CASSPLGEAFF.

This rearrangement joins TRBV5-8 to TRBJ1-2; 7 bases match TRBD1. V shed 1 base and J 6 bases; nucleotides not matched to a gene: 15. The CDR3 consists of 17 residues. In germline, CDR1 is SGHTS, CDR2 YDEGEE. The CDR3 sequence: CASSLYTGVYGNDGYTF. In DNA form, the CDR3 reads TGTGCCAGCAGCTTGTACACAGGGGTATACGGAAACGATGGCTACACCTTC.

The chain recombines TRBV4-1 with TRBJ2-5; 9 positions agree with TRBD1. The CDR3 extends over 13 amino acids. From germline, CDR1 is MGHRA and CDR2 YSYEKL. V trimming: 6 bases; J trimming: 3 bases; junction bases outside the gene matches: 2. The CDR3 nucleotides are TGCGCCAGCAGTCGACAGGGGGAAGAGACCCAGTACTTC. This gives the protein CASSRQGEETQYF.

The rearrangement joins TRBV7-3 to TRBJ1-1; D remains ambiguous. V was clipped by 5 bases and J by 4 bases, with 17 bases between them. The CDR3 extends over 15 amino acids. The germline V gene has CDR1 SGHTA and CDR2 FQGTGA. The CDR3 DNA sequence: TGTGCCAGCAGCCCCCAGCCCGGAGATGGCACTGAAGCTTTCTTT. This codes for CASSPQPGDGTEAFF.

The gene calls are TRBV3-1 (or the pseudogene TRBV3-2) and TRBJ2-1, with 8 bases matching TRBD1. This CDR3 has 13 residues. Looked up from germline, CDR1 is LGHDT and CDR2 is YNNKEL (reference sequence). Trimming cost V 3 bases and J 7 bases; bases outside gene matches: 2. CDR3: CASSQDRENEQFF. In DNA, the CDR3 is TGTGCCAGCAGCCAGGACAGGGAAAATGAGCAGTTCTTC.

The chain combines TRBV6-6 with TRBJ1-1, with D unclear. The CDR3 runs 13 residues. The germline V and J ends were trimmed by 0 bases and 2 bases, with 4 bases remaining between them. Germline CDR1 is MNHNY and CDR2 is SVGAGI (reference sequence). The CDR3 sequence: CASSYSRNTEAFF. CDR3 nucleotide sequence: TGTGCCAGCAGTTACTCGAGAAACACTGAAGCTTTCTTT.

J is TRBJ1-5 and V is TRBV7-8; 8 bases are a match to TRBD1. Germline assignment: CDR1 SGHVS and CDR2 FQNEAQ. This CDR3 comprises 14 residues. With V trimmed by 7 bases and J by 3 bases, 5 bases remained unmatched. The CDR3 reads CASTGQGPNQPQHF. The CDR3, as DNA: TGTGCCAGCACCGGACAGGGCCCCAATCAGCCCCAGCATTTT.

This clone was recorded only once. The J gene is TRBJ2-7, the V gene TRBV27, with 11 bases fitting TRBD2. The CDR3 contains 15 residues. In germline, CDR1 is MNHEY, CDR2 SMNVEV (reference sequence). Trimming at V came to 5 bases and at J to 3 bases, leaving 6 bases not matched to a gene. CDR3 residues: CASSLGTSGYYEQYF. Here the CDR3 DNA reads TGTGCCAGCAGTCTTGGGACTAGCGGCTACTACGAGCAGTACTTC.

This clone appeared once. The chain joins TRBV3-1 (or the pseudogene TRBV3-2) to TRBJ2-2; D is unclear. The germline V gene encodes CDR1 LGHDT and CDR2 YNNKEL (reference sequence). V was clipped by 3 bases and J by 7 bases, with 12 bases between them. This CDR3 has 14 amino acids. CDR3 amino acids: CASSHTASVGELFF. In nucleotides, the CDR3 is TGTGCCAGCAGCCATACCGCTTCGGTCGGGGAGCTGTTTTTT.

This rearrangement joins TRBV19 to TRBJ2-5; 10 bases align to TRBD1. V trimming: 5 bases; J trimming: 5 bases; junction bases outside the gene matches: 5. The CDR3 runs to 14 residues. Germline lookup yields CDR1 LNHDA and CDR2 SQIVND (reference sequence). The CDR3 protein is CASSHDRGPETQYF. In nucleotides, the CDR3 is TGTGCCAGTAGTCACGACAGGGGGCCGGAGACCCAGTACTTC.

The gene calls are TRBV3-1 (or the pseudogene TRBV3-2) and TRBJ1-1; the D is unclear. V lost 1 base and J lost 3, with 12 bases in between. The CDR3 runs 15 residues. CDR1 and CDR2 from the germline V gene are LGHDT and YNNKEL (reference sequence). CDR3 sequence: CASSQGQAYYTEAFF. CDR3 DNA: TGTGCCAGCAGCCAAGGGCAGGCTTACTACACTGAAGCTTTCTTT.

The V call is TRBV15, the J call TRBJ2-3; the D gene is possibly TRBD2 (7 bases). Trimming removed 3 bases from V and 2 bases from J, with 15 bases in between. The CDR3 consists of 16 residues. In germline, CDR1 is LNHNV, CDR2 YYDKDF (reference sequence). The CDR3 DNA reads as TGTGCCACCAGCAGTGGTAGGCGGGGGCCCACAGATACGCAGTATTTT. Translating it yields CATSSGRRGPTDTQYF.

There are a few counts of this clone. The chain joins TRBV18 to TRBJ2-2, with 10 positions matching TRBD2. The CDR3 length is 17 residues. The junction had 10 bases not matched to a gene; V was cut back by 3 bases and J by 6 bases. Germline CDR1 reads KGHSH; CDR2 reads LQKENI. This chain's CDR3 is CASSPTSGGAEAGELFF. The CDR3 DNA is TGTGCCAGCTCACCTACAAGCGGGGGGGCCGAGGCCGGGGAGCTGTTTTTT.